These T cell receptor beta chains were read from a single sample in a study of neurological immune-mediated disorders. TCRdb reprocessed the 5' RACE reads via MiXCR and lists one record per CDR3 protein. The data contain roughly 70,000 distinct CDR3 sequences, approximately 4.1% of them singletons. The specimen sequenced was PBMCs. The receptors derive from a man aged 25 to 40 with multiple sclerosis. Both conserved end residues are part of each CDR3. A D gene is named only where the DNA matches it firmly. Rows give clone size only sometimes, using once, few, many, or a class for an expanded clone.

clone size: -
D gene: -
J gene: TRBJ2-3
V gene: TRBV6-5
CDR3 DNA: TGTGCCAGCAGTTACTCGGGGCGGAGCACAGATACGCAGTATTTT
CDR3 protein: CASSYSGRSTDTQYF

clone size: many
D gene: -
J gene: TRBJ1-5
V gene: TRBV20-1
CDR3 DNA: TGCAGTGCCTCGACACCGTATAGCAATCAGCCCCAGCATTTT
CDR3 protein: CSASTPYSNQPQHF

clone size: many
D gene: -
J gene: TRBJ1-5
V gene: TRBV3-1
CDR3 DNA: TGTGCCAGCAGCCAACAGGGCAATCAGCCCCAGCATTTT
CDR3 protein: CASSQQGNQPQHF

clone size: many
D gene: -
J gene: TRBJ2-5
V gene: TRBV7-8
CDR3 DNA: TGTGCCAGCAGCTCCCGAAGGGAGACCCAGTACTTC
CDR3 protein: CASSSRRETQYF

clone size: many
D gene: -
J gene: TRBJ1-1
V gene: TRBV4-1
CDR3 DNA: TGCGCCAGCGGCCGGGGACCTATGAACACTGAAGCTTTCTTT
CDR3 protein: CASGRGPMNTEAFF

clone size: many
D gene: -
J gene: TRBJ2-7
V gene: TRBV30
CDR3 DNA: TGTGCCTGGAGTTTATTAGATACCTACGAGCAGTACTTC
CDR3 protein: CAWSLLDTYEQYF

clone size: -
D gene: -
J gene: TRBJ2-7
V gene: TRBV7-9
CDR3 DNA: TGTGCCAGCAGCTTAAGTTCAACCTACGAGCAGTACTTC
CDR3 protein: CASSLSSTYEQYF

clone size: many
D gene: TRBD1
J gene: TRBJ2-3
V gene: TRBV10-3
CDR3 DNA: TGTGCCATCAGCGACAGGGGCACAGATACGCAGTATTTT
CDR3 protein: CAISDRGTDTQYF

clone size: many
D gene: -
J gene: TRBJ1-2
V gene: TRBV20-1
CDR3 DNA: TGCAGTGCTCCGGACAGCAGATATGGCTACACCTTC
CDR3 protein: CSAPDSRYGYTF

clone size: many
D gene: TRBD2
J gene: TRBJ2-1
V gene: TRBV9
CDR3 DNA: TGTGCCAGCAGCTCAGAGACTAGCGGGGAGGACAATGAGCAGTTCTTC
CDR3 protein: CASSSETSGEDNEQFF

clone size: many
D gene: -
J gene: TRBJ2-7
V gene: TRBV4-1
CDR3 DNA: TGCGCCAGCAGCCAAGAGCAGGTTTACTACGAGCAGTACTTC
CDR3 protein: CASSQEQVYYEQYF

clone size: many
D gene: TRBD2
J gene: TRBJ2-1
V gene: TRBV20-1
CDR3 DNA: TGCAGTGCTAAGACTAGCGGGGGGGCCAATGAGCAGTTCTTC
CDR3 protein: CSAKTSGGANEQFF

clone size: many
D gene: TRBD1
J gene: TRBJ1-6
V gene: TRBV6-1
CDR3 DNA: TGTGCCAGCACATTCGGACAGGATAATTCACCCCTCCACTTT
CDR3 protein: CASTFGQDNSPLHF

clone size: many
D gene: TRBD1
J gene: TRBJ2-1
V gene: TRBV2
CDR3 DNA: TGTGCCAGCAGTTGGGACAGCAACAATGAGCAGTTCTTC
CDR3 protein: CASSWDSNNEQFF

clone size: few
D gene: TRBD1
J gene: TRBJ1-5
V gene: TRBV12-3/TRBV12-4
CDR3 DNA: TGTGCCAGCAGTTCGACAGGGGATCAGCCCCAGCATTTT
CDR3 protein: CASSSTGDQPQHF

clone size: many
D gene: TRBD1
J gene: TRBJ1-1
V gene: TRBV9
CDR3 DNA: TGTGCCAGCAGCGTCCAGGGGGGGGATCTATACACTGAAGCTTTCTTT
CDR3 protein: CASSVQGGDLYTEAFF

clone size: many
D gene: -
J gene: TRBJ2-3
V gene: TRBV20-1
CDR3 DNA: TGCAGTGCTAGAGACAGGGTTACCAACACAGATACGCAGTATTTT
CDR3 protein: CSARDRVTNTDTQYF

clone size: many
D gene: TRBD2
J gene: TRBJ2-7
V gene: TRBV27
CDR3 DNA: TGTGCCAGCAGTTTATCTAGCGGGGGAATCTACGAGCAGTACTTC
CDR3 protein: CASSLSSGGIYEQYF

clone size: many
D gene: TRBD1
J gene: TRBJ1-2
V gene: TRBV20-1
CDR3 DNA: TGCAGTGCTTTCACAGGGGGCTCGAATTATGGCTACACCTTC
CDR3 protein: CSAFTGGSNYGYTF

clone size: many
D gene: -
J gene: TRBJ1-2
V gene: TRBV20-1
CDR3 DNA: TGCAGTGCTAGAGATTACAGAAACTATGGCTACACCTTC
CDR3 protein: CSARDYRNYGYTF

clone size: many
D gene: -
J gene: TRBJ1-4
V gene: TRBV20-1
CDR3 DNA: TGCAGTGCTAGAGGGGGATTGGGACAATCACTGAATGAAAAACTGTTTTTT
CDR3 protein: CSARGGLGQSLNEKLFF

clone size: many
D gene: TRBD1
J gene: TRBJ2-3
V gene: TRBV15
CDR3 DNA: TGTGCCACCGGCAGGGGGACAGGGGGGCTCCGCACAGATACGCAGTATTTT
CDR3 protein: CATGRGTGGLRTDTQYF

clone size: many
D gene: TRBD1
J gene: TRBJ2-1
V gene: TRBV5-1
CDR3 DNA: TGCGCCAGCAGCCCGGGACAGTACAATGAGCAGTTCTTC
CDR3 protein: CASSPGQYNEQFF

clone size: many
D gene: -
J gene: TRBJ1-3
V gene: TRBV18
CDR3 DNA: TGTGCCAGCTCACCAGACAGCTCTGGAAACACCATATATTTT
CDR3 protein: CASSPDSSGNTIYF

clone size: -
D gene: TRBD1
J gene: TRBJ1-6
V gene: TRBV4-3
CDR3 DNA: TGCGCCAGCAGCCCGACTGACAGGGGGCATGGGAATTCACCCCTCAACTTT
CDR3 protein: CASSPTDRGHGNSPLNF

clone size: many
D gene: -
J gene: TRBJ2-6
V gene: TRBV6-5
CDR3 DNA: TGTGCCAGCTTAACAAGCTCTGGGGCCAACGTCCTGACTTTC
CDR3 protein: CASLTSSGANVLTF

clone size: many
D gene: -
J gene: TRBJ1-4
V gene: TRBV18
CDR3 DNA: TGTGCCAGCTCACCCTTGAGGGGAGAAAAACTGTTTTTT
CDR3 protein: CASSPLRGEKLFF

clone size: -
D gene: TRBD1
J gene: TRBJ1-5
V gene: TRBV28
CDR3 DNA: TGTGCCAGCAGTCTTGCGGGACAGTTATATAGCAATCAGCCCCAGCATTTT
CDR3 protein: CASSLAGQLYSNQPQHF

clone size: many
D gene: -
J gene: TRBJ2-2
V gene: TRBV20-1
CDR3 DNA: TGCAGTGCTAGACAGGGGGGGAACACCGGGGAGCTGTTTTTT
CDR3 protein: CSARQGGNTGELFF

clone size: -
D gene: -
J gene: TRBJ1-1
V gene: TRBV6-5
CDR3 DNA: TGTGCCAGCAGGGGGGGAATGGGCACTGAAGCTTTCTTT
CDR3 protein: CASRGGMGTEAFF

clone size: many
D gene: TRBD2
J gene: TRBJ2-5
V gene: TRBV5-1
CDR3 DNA: TGCGCCAGCAGCACCGGGACTAGCGGCCAAGAGACCCAGTACTTC
CDR3 protein: CASSTGTSGQETQYF

clone size: many
D gene: -
J gene: TRBJ2-1
V gene: TRBV4-1
CDR3 DNA: TGCGCCAGCAGCCAAGTTGATAACCCATCCAATGAGCAGTTCTTC
CDR3 protein: CASSQVDNPSNEQFF

clone size: many
D gene: TRBD1
J gene: TRBJ2-3
V gene: TRBV20-1
CDR3 DNA: TGCAGTGCCGGACAGGGGAGCACAGATACGCAGTATTTT
CDR3 protein: CSAGQGSTDTQYF

clone size: few
D gene: TRBD1
J gene: TRBJ1-2
V gene: TRBV19
CDR3 DNA: TGTGCCAGTAGTACCAGACAGGGAGGTCATGGCTACACCTTC
CDR3 protein: CASSTRQGGHGYTF

clone size: many
D gene: -
J gene: TRBJ2-7
V gene: TRBV6-2/TRBV6-3
CDR3 DNA: TGTGCCAGCAGCCCTTCAATAAGGGGGGAGCAGTACTTC
CDR3 protein: CASSPSIRGEQYF

clone size: many
D gene: -
J gene: TRBJ1-2
V gene: TRBV29-1
CDR3 DNA: TGCAGCGTTGAAACCAGGTTATATGGCTACACCTTC
CDR3 protein: CSVETRLYGYTF

clone size: many
D gene: TRBD1
J gene: TRBJ2-3
V gene: TRBV20-1
CDR3 DNA: TGCAGTGCTCCCAGGACAGGGTTCGCCGCAGATACGCAGTATTTT
CDR3 protein: CSAPRTGFAADTQYF

clone size: -
D gene: TRBD1
J gene: TRBJ1-5
V gene: TRBV6-1
CDR3 DNA: TGTGCCAGCAGTGAAAGGGACAGTAATCAGCCCCAGCATTTT
CDR3 protein: CASSERDSNQPQHF

clone size: -
D gene: TRBD1
J gene: TRBJ2-7
V gene: TRBV10-1
CDR3 DNA: TGCGCCAGCAGTGACCCGGGACAGGGGAGCGACGAGCAGTACTTC
CDR3 protein: CASSDPGQGSDEQYF

clone size: -
D gene: TRBD1
J gene: TRBJ1-6
V gene: TRBV3-1
CDR3 DNA: TGTGCCAGCAGCACCCTGACAGGGGGCGATTCACCCCTCAACTTT
CDR3 protein: CASSTLTGGDSPLNF